The sample holds one count of the clone carrying this TCR beta chain. Antigen: not known. TCRdb's copy holds only in-frame clones and misses some; the assay was immunoSEQ multiplex PCR. Among about 20,000 clones listed, 83% were seen once. With 3 bases removed from V and 11 bases from J, the gap between germline ends came to 9 bases. This CDR3 contains 11 residues. Germline CDR1 and CDR2: SGHRS and YFSETQ. This sample stems from a study of OX40 agonist ivuxolimab in advanced cancers. Turning to the study itself: At doses from 0.01 to 10 mg/kg, patients were given intravenous ivuxolimab every 2 weeks. Study outcomes and limitations: At 0.1 to 3.0 mg/kg and by week 6, clonal expansion occurred in CD4+ and CD8+ blood T cells. Determination of antigen specificity was not performed for the expanded peripheral T cells.

V gene TRBV5-1 combines with J gene TRBJ2-4; possible D gene TRBD2, 5 bases. The source of this sequence is an adult with an advanced solid tumor such as melanoma, head and neck, liver or kidney cancer. The sequenced sample was CD4+ or CD8+ T cells sorted from blood, obtained in a trial of the OX40 agonist ivuxolimab. Here the CDR3 reads CASSYEEVQYF. The DNA of the CDR3 is TGCGCCAGCAGCTATGAGGAGGTTCAGTACTTC.